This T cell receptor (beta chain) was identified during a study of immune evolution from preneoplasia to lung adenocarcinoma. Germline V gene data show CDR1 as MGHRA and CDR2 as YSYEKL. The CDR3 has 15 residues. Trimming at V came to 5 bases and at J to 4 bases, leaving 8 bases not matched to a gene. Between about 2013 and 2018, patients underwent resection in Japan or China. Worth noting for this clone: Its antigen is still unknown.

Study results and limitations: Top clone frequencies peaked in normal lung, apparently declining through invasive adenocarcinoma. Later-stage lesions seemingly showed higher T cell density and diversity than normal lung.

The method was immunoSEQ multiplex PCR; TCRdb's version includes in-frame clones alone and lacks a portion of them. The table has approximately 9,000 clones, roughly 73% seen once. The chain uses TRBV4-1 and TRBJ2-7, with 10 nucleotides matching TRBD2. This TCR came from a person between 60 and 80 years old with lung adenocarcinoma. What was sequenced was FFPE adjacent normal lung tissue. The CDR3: CASSTLAGDRYEQYF. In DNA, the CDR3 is TGCGCCAGCAGCACGCTAGCGGGGGACCGATACGAGCAGTACTTC.